A selection of T cell receptor beta chains follows, all from one sample in a study of blood T cell repertoires in COVID-19. Assay used: immunoSEQ multiplex PCR; TCRdb lists only in-frame clones, some missing. The data hold about 410,000 clones, with 86% observed a single time. Sequencing input: peripheral blood. Receptor source: a woman aged 25 to 45 with active or convalescent COVID-19. Both conserved end residues are part of each CDR3. The D gene is left open where the match is weak. Size tells how often a clone was seen (once, few, many) or the class of an expanded clone, and some rows leave it out.

J | size | V | D | DNA | CDR3
TRBJ2-7 | . | TRBV5-1 | TRBD1 | TGCGCCAGCAGCCTAGGGACAGGGGCCTACGAGCAGTACTTC | CASSLGTGAYEQYF
TRBJ2-3 | . | TRBV4-1 | . | TGCGCCAGCAGCCCAGGGGGGCTTCGAGAAGATACGCAGTATTTT | CASSPGGLREDTQYF
TRBJ1-1 | once | TRBV2 | . | TGTGCCAGCAATACACAGATGAACACTGAAGCTTTCTTT | CASNTQMNTEAFF
TRBJ1-3 | . | TRBV30 | . | TGTGCCTGGACAGGGCCCGGAAACACCATATATTTT | CAWTGPGNTIYF
TRBJ1-6 | . | TRBV6-5 | . | TGTGCCAGCAGTTACCACCAGGGTAATTCACCCCTCCACTTT | CASSYHQGNSPLHF
TRBJ1-2 | few | TRBV15 | . | TGTGCCACCTTCAACCACAGGCAGAACTCCAACTATGGCTACACCTTC | CATFNHRQNSNYGYTF
TRBJ2-7 | . | TRBV2 | TRBD1 | TGTGCCAGCAGTGCTTCCCCGGGACAGGGCGCCTACGAGCAGTACTTC | CASSASPGQGAYEQYF
TRBJ2-2 | . | TRBV4-1 | . | TGCGCCAGCAGCCCCTTAAACGGGATGAACACCGGGGAGCTGTTTTTT | CASSPLNGMNTGELFF
TRBJ2-4 | . | TRBV10-3 | TRBD1 | TGTGCCACCGGGACAGGTGGACTCCTAGCCAAAAACATTCAGTACTTC | CATGTGGLLAKNIQYF
TRBJ1-1 | . | TRBV7-8 | . | TGTGCCAGCAGCTTGGCTACTGAAGCTTTCTTT | CASSLATEAFF
TRBJ2-7 | . | TRBV19 | TRBD2 | TGTGCCAGTAGTATGCGTTCTAGCGGGATCTTCTACGAGCAGTACTTC | CASSMRSSGIFYEQYF
TRBJ2-7 | . | TRBV5-1 | . | TGCGCCAGCAGTGGTAGCTCCTACGAGCAGTACTTC | CASSGSSYEQYF
TRBJ2-7 | . | TRBV3-1/TRBV3-2 | TRBD1 | TGTGCCAGCAGCCCCTCCGGACAGGGCCCCTACGAGCAGTACTTC | CASSPSGQGPYEQYF
TRBJ2-3 | . | TRBV6-5 | TRBD1 | TGTGCCAGCAGAGACAGGGTTCGGACAGATACGCAGTATTTT | CASRDRVRTDTQYF
TRBJ1-5 | . | TRBV15 | TRBD1 | TGTGCCACCAGCACTAGGACAGGGCTGAGCAATCAGCCCCAGCATTTT | CATSTRTGLSNQPQHF
TRBJ2-1 | . | TRBV30 | TRBD2 | TGTGCCTGGAGTCCCCCGGCCGGGACTAGAGGGTCCTACAATGAGCAGTTCTTC | CAWSPPAGTRGSYNEQFF
TRBJ1-6 | . | TRBV4-1 | TRBD1 | TGCGCCAGCAGCCACCTACAGGGGGCCTCACCCCTCCACTTT | CASSHLQGASPLHF
TRBJ1-5 | . | TRBV2 | . | TGTGCCAGCAGGGATCTACAGGGAAATAGCAATCAGCCCCAGCATTTT | CASRDLQGNSNQPQHF
TRBJ2-1 | . | TRBV24-1 | TRBD1 | TGTGCCACCAGTGACACGACAGGGGACAATGAGCAGTTCTTC | CATSDTTGDNEQFF
TRBJ1-1 | once | TRBV29-1 | . | TGCAGCGTTGAAGACAGGGTGAACACTGAAGCTTTCTTT | CSVEDRVNTEAFF
TRBJ1-2 | . | TRBV19 | . | TGTGCCAGTAGTATCGGGTGGGGCGAAAACTATGGCTACACCTTC | CASSIGWGENYGYTF
TRBJ1-2 | . | TRBV4-2 | TRBD1 | TGTGCCAGCAGCCAAGAGGGACAGGGGGCGAGTAACTATGGCTACACCTTC | CASSQEGQGASNYGYTF
TRBJ2-7 | . | TRBV5-8 | . | TGTGCCAGCAGCTTGTACAGATATTCCTACGAGCAGTACTTC | CASSLYRYSYEQYF
TRBJ1-1 | . | TRBV14 | TRBD1 | TGTGCCAGCAGCAGGACAGGGGGCACTGAAGCTTTCTTT | CASSRTGGTEAFF
TRBJ1-1 | . | TRBV9 | . | TGTGCCAGCAGCGCTCAGGCCCTGAACACTGAAGCTTTCTTT | CASSAQALNTEAFF
TRBJ1-2 | . | TRBV6-5 | . | TGTGCCAGCAGTTACTCGAGCGGGGGGGGCTACACCTTC | CASSYSSGGGYTF
TRBJ1-1 | . | TRBV21-1 | . | TGTGCCAGCAGCAAACGGGAGTGGCAGGGAAACACTGAAGCTTTCTTT | CASSKREWQGNTEAFF
TRBJ2-1 | . | TRBV6-2/TRBV6-3 | TRBD2 | TGTGCCAGCAGTTACCCTAGCGGGGGGGTTGAGCAGTTCTTC | CASSYPSGGVEQFF
TRBJ2-2 | . | TRBV4-1 | . | TGCGCCAGCAGCCGGACCGGGACAAGGACAAAAACGAACACCGGGGAGCTGTTTTTT | CASSRTGTRTKTNTGELFF
TRBJ1-5 | . | TRBV19 | . | TGTGCCAGTAGTATACAGCGGGGTCAGCCCCAGCATTTT | CASSIQRGQPQHF
TRBJ1-2 | few | TRBV5-1 | . | TGCGCCAGCAGCTTTGGGACAAACTATGGCTACACCTTC | CASSFGTNYGYTF
TRBJ2-2 | . | TRBV27 | . | TGTGCCAGCAGTTCCCGGGGCACCGGGGAGCTGTTTTTT | CASSSRGTGELFF
TRBJ2-1 | . | TRBV7-2 | TRBD2 | TGTGCCAGCAGCTTAGTAGCGGGGGAATCCTACAATGAGCAGTTCTTC | CASSLVAGESYNEQFF
TRBJ1-6 | . | TRBV19 | . | TGTGCCAGTAGTATCGGCGGGGCGAATTCACCCCTCCACTTT | CASSIGGANSPLHF
TRBJ2-7 | . | TRBV12-5 | TRBD1 | TGTGCTAGTGGAGTCCTGGGACAGTCCTACGAGCAGTACTTC | CASGVLGQSYEQYF
TRBJ2-2 | . | TRBV5-1 | TRBD1 | TGCGCCAGCAGCTTGCAGGGGGCGGGCACCGGGGAGCTGTTTTTT | CASSLQGAGTGELFF
TRBJ2-5 | . | TRBV19 | TRBD2 | TGTGCCAGTAGTACCGGGACTAGCGGGAGTGGTGAGACCCAGTACTTC | CASSTGTSGSGETQYF
TRBJ2-3 | once | TRBV6-5 | TRBD2 | TGTGCCAGCGGACTAGCGGGGGAGACAGATACGCAGTATTTT | CASGLAGETDTQYF
TRBJ2-7 | . | TRBV14 | TRBD1 | TGTGCCAGCAGCCAAGTCGGGACAGGATATTACGAGCAGTACTTC | CASSQVGTGYYEQYF
TRBJ1-2 | . | TRBV6-1 | TRBD1 | TGTGCCAGCAGTGAAATACAGGACAGGCGGGATGGCTACACCTTC | CASSEIQDRRDGYTF
TRBJ1-1 | . | TRBV27 | TRBD1 | TGTGCCAGCGCAGGACAGGGTTTCACTGAAGCTTTCTTT | CASAGQGFTEAFF
TRBJ2-2 | . | TRBV3-1/TRBV3-2 | TRBD2 | TGTGCCAGCAGCCGAGCGGGACCACTCACCGGGGAGCTGTTTTTT | CASSRAGPLTGELFF
TRBJ1-5 | . | TRBV6-6 | TRBD1 | TGTGCCAGCGACGCCACAGGGGGTACCACTCAGCCCCAGCATTTT | CASDATGGTTQPQHF
TRBJ2-7 | . | TRBV5-5 | TRBD2 | TGTGCCAGCAGCTTGGTCGTGAAGCGGGAGGGTTCCTACGAGCAGTACTTC | CASSLVVKREGSYEQYF
TRBJ1-1 | . | TRBV7-9 | TRBD1 | TGTGCCAGCAGCTCCTTCTCGAAGGGACAGGGTTACACTGAAGCTTTCTTT | CASSSFSKGQGYTEAFF
TRBJ1-2 | few | TRBV30 | TRBD1 | TGTGCCTGGAGTCAACAGGGGAACTATGGCTACACCTTC | CAWSQQGNYGYTF
TRBJ1-1 | . | TRBV6-5 | . | TGTAGCGGCGGGGAGCTCGGGTCGCTCACTGAAGCTTTCTTT | CSGGELGSLTEAFF
TRBJ1-1 | . | TRBV5-1 | . | TGCGCCAGCAGCTCATCGGGGGGCGCGGGCACTGAAGCTTTCTTT | CASSSSGGAGTEAFF
TRBJ2-7 | . | TRBV19 | . | TGTGCCAGTAGTATCTCCGGGTACACCTACGAGCAGTACTTC | CASSISGYTYEQYF
TRBJ2-1 | . | TRBV5-1 | TRBD2 | TGCGCCAGCAGTCCGACCACGGGAGGCTACAATGAGCAGTTCTTC | CASSPTTGGYNEQFF
TRBJ1-5 | . | TRBV6-5 | . | TGTGCCAGCAAGGGAGGGGGCAATCAGCCCCAGCATTTT | CASKGGGNQPQHF
TRBJ2-7 | . | TRBV7-2 | . | TGTGCCAGCAGCCCGTTTTTCGGGATCGAGCAGTACTTC | CASSPFFGIEQYF
TRBJ2-7 | . | TRBV12-5 | TRBD1 | TGTGCTAGTGGTTTAAACCCGGGACAGGGGCTATTCTACGAGCAGTACTTC | CASGLNPGQGLFYEQYF
TRBJ2-7 | . | TRBV6-5 | . | TGTGCCAGCAGTTACTCGGCTATGCGTTTGGGGGCCGAGCAGTACTTC | CASSYSAMRLGAEQYF
TRBJ1-3 | . | TRBV25-1 | . | TGTGCCAGCAGTGAATCCTACCTCTCTGGAAACACCATATATTTT | CASSESYLSGNTIYF
TRBJ1-1 | . | TRBV6-5 | TRBD1 | TGTGCCAGCAGAGCCGGGACAGGGGTCACTGAAGCTTTCTTT | CASRAGTGVTEAFF
TRBJ1-3 | once | TRBV2 | TRBD1 | TGTGCCAGCAATCCGGACAGGGGGCCTGGAAACACCATATATTTT | CASNPDRGPGNTIYF
TRBJ2-7 | few | TRBV2 | TRBD2 | TGTGCCAGCAAGACGGGACTAGCGGATATAGAGCAGTACTTC | CASKTGLADIEQYF
TRBJ2-7 | . | TRBV6-5 | . | TGTGCCAGCAGTTACTCCGAGGGTGTTTCCTCCTACGAGCAGTACTTC | CASSYSEGVSSYEQYF